The next 3 T cell receptor beta chains were all read from a single sample in a study of cytomegalovirus exposure and HLA in healthy donors. PCR used 60 Vbeta primers and 13 Jbeta primers. The assay was immunoSEQ multiplex PCR, and TCRdb's table has in-frame clones only and misses some. The data contain 100,000 to 150,000 clones, around 67% of them singletons. Sequenced sample: PBMCs. The receptors stem from a woman between 40 and 55 years old in good health and CMV-seronegative.

The chain joins TRBV9 to TRBJ2-7, with D possibly TRBD1 on 7 matching bases. Germline lookup yields CDR1 SGDLS and CDR2 YYNGEE. Trimming shortened V by 3 bases and J by 0 bases, and 16 bases separated the two germline ends. The CDR3 has 16 amino acids. The CDR3 region has the DNA TGTGCCAGCAGCGCCGGCGCAGGGGGGAGCTCCTACGAGCAGTACTTC. Translation gives CASSAGAGGSSYEQYF.

The rearrangement links TRBV7-2 to TRBJ2-1; 8 bases are shared with TRBD2. CDR3 length: 16 residues. The germline gives CDR1 SGHTA, CDR2 FQGNSA. V lost 6 bases and J lost 5; bases outside the gene matches: 12. The CDR3 DNA sequence: TGTGCCAGCAGTCCCGGGGCGGGGGGTACCCACAATGAGCAGTTCTTC. Its protein is CASSPGAGGTHNEQFF.

This clone was recorded only once. The chain employs TRBV11-2 and TRBJ1-3, with D maybe TRBD1 (5 bases). V was pared by 2 bases and J by 3 bases, with 14 bases between. Germline values: CDR1 SGHAT, CDR2 FQNNGV. The CDR3 spans 16 residues. The chain's CDR3 is CASSLMLGGGGNTIYF. CDR3 in DNA: TGTGCCAGCAGCTTAATGCTCGGGGGTGGTGGAAACACCATATATTTT.